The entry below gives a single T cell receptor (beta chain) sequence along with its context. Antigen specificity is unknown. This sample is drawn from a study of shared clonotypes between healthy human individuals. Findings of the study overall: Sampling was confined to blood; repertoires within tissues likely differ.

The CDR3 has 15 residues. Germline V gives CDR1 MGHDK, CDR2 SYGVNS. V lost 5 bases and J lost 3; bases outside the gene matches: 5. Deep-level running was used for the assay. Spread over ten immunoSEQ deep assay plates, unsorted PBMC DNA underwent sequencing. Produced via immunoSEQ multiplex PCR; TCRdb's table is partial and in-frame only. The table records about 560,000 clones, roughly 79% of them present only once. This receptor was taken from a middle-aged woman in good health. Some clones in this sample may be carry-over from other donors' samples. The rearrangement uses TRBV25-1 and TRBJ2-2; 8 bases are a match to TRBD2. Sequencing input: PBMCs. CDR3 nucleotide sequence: TGTGCCAGCAGTCCAAGCGGGAGATACACCGGGGAGCTGTTTTTT. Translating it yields CASSPSGRYTGELFF.